The 25 T cell receptor beta chains given below trace back to one sample, sequenced in a study of PD-1 blockade in classical Hodgkin lymphoma. TCRdb's copy holds only in-frame clones and misses some; the assay was immunoSEQ multiplex PCR. Of about 25,000 clones in the sample, nearly 95% were seen once. Time point in this sample: newly diagnosed, previously untreated cHL patient sample. The material sequenced was peripheral blood mononuclear cells (PBMCs). Every receptor here comes from a human donor with classical Hodgkin lymphoma.

The genes are TRBV27 and TRBJ1-3; TRBD1 aligns across 7 bases. With V trimmed by 6 bases and J by 0 bases, 14 bases remained unmatched. The CDR3 totals 18 residues. Germline CDR1 and CDR2: MNHEY and SMNVEV (reference sequence). Written as DNA, the CDR3 is TGTGCCAGCAGCCGGGACAGCCAGCCTGACGTCTCTGGAAACACCATATATTTT. Translating gives CASSRDSQPDVSGNTIYF.

V and J are TRBV7-2 and TRBJ1-5, with D unresolved. V dropped 1 base and J dropped 7 bases, with 14 bases sitting between them. The germline V gene encodes CDR1 SGHTA and CDR2 FQGNSA. The CDR3 consists of 15 residues. The CDR3 DNA reads TGTGCCAGCAGCTTAGGACGAGTGGGCAGGCAGCCCCAGCATTTT. Translation: CASSLGRVGRQPQHF.

The chain has TRBV16 and TRBJ2-1, with D possibly TRBD2 on 5 matching bases. Trimming took 0 bases from V and 13 from J, leaving 10 bases between them. Germline V gene data show CDR1 as KGHSY and CDR2 as FQNENV. The CDR3 runs 12 residues. CDR3 residues: CASSQSGEYQFF. For the CDR3, the DNA is TGTGCCAGCAGCCAATCCGGGGAATACCAGTTCTTC.

The rearrangement joins TRBV28 to TRBJ1-5; D unresolved. Germline V gene lookup returns CDR1 MDHEN and CDR2 SYDVKM. The CDR3 is made up of 14 amino acids. Trimming cost V 1 base and J 5 bases, with 9 bases left between them. The CDR3 sequence: CASSLFGIHQPQHF. The DNA for the CDR3 is TGTGCCAGCAGTTTATTTGGGATACATCAGCCCCAGCATTTT.

V usage is TRBV5-1 and J usage is TRBJ1-1; no definite D call. The CDR3 loop spans 14 amino acids. CDR1 is SGHRS and CDR2 is YFSETQ in the germline V gene. Trimming cost V 1 base and J 1 base, with 8 bases left between them. CDR3 region: CASSLRSGNTEAFF. The CDR3 DNA reads TGCGCCAGCAGCTTGCGATCGGGGAACACTGAAGCTTTCTTT.

Only one count was recorded for this clone. The chain recombines TRBV7-2 with TRBJ2-7, with 9 bases fitting TRBD1. The CDR3 spans 16 residues. Trimming cost V 4 bases and J 0 bases; bases outside gene matches: 7. Germline V gives CDR1 SGHTA, CDR2 FQGNSA. The CDR3 DNA sequence: TGTGCCAGCAGCTATTACAGGGGGCTGAGCTCCTACGAGCAGTACTTC. Encoded protein: CASSYYRGLSSYEQYF.

This chain links TRBV30 with TRBJ1-3, with unresolved D. Germline values: CDR1 GTSNPN, CDR2 SVGIG (reference sequence). V lost 5 bases, J lost 8 bases, and 13 bases lay in between. The CDR3 extends over 12 amino acids. CDR3: CAWGESKYTIYF. The CDR3 nucleotides are TGTGCCTGGGGGGAAAGTAAATACACCATATATTTT. The whole variable domain, filled in from reference TRBV30 and TRBJ1-3, reads SQTIHQWPATLVQPVGSPLSLECTVEGTSNPNLYWYRQAAGRGLQLLFYSVGIGQISSEVPQNLSASRPQDRQFILSSKKLLLSDSGFYLCAWGESKYTIYFGEGSWLTVV.

This sequence joins TRBV15 and TRBJ2-1; TRBD2 might be the D (6 bases). V was cut by 0 bases and J by 9 bases, with 18 bases left in between. The CDR3 has 16 residues. The germline V gene has CDR1 LNHNV and CDR2 YYDKDF (reference sequence). For the CDR3, the DNA is TGTGCCACCAGCAGAGATCGCCCGGGAGTCGGGGGTGAGCAGTTCTTC. This codes for CATSRDRPGVGGEQFF.

The V and J genes are TRBV4-1 and TRBJ1-1; D possibly corresponds to TRBD1 (5 bases). CDR1 and CDR2 (germline): MGHRA, YSYEKL. CDR3 size: 18 residues. V was shortened by 0 bases and J by 3 bases, with 20 bases between the two germline ends. DNA of the CDR3: TGCGCCAGCAGCCAAGATCTCCAGGGCGTTAGACGAGACACTGAAGCTTTCTTT. It is translated as CASSQDLQGVRRDTEAFF.

The chain uses TRBV7-2 and TRBJ1-2; no clear D. Germline CDR1 is SGHTA and CDR2 is FQGNSA. With 1 base removed from V and 3 bases from J, the gap between germline ends came to 6 bases. The CDR3 runs to 13 residues. In nucleotides, the CDR3 is TGTGCCAGCAGCTTAGAAGTCGACTATGGCTACACCTTC. Translating gives CASSLEVDYGYTF.

In the case of this clone: This CDR3 is also generated by other DNA sequences in the sample. This chain joins TRBV4-3 and TRBJ2-7; 7 bases fit TRBD1. The CDR3 contains 15 residues. In germline, CDR1 is LGHNA, CDR2 YSLEER. Trimming cost V 1 base and J 2 bases; bases outside gene matches: 5. This CDR3 reads CASSQGQGRAYEQYF. CDR3 in DNA: TGCGCCAGCAGCCAAGGACAGGGAAGAGCCTACGAGCAGTACTTC.

J is TRBJ2-6 and V is TRBV30; TRBD1 matches at 9 bases. V lost 2 bases and J lost 2; bases outside the gene matches: 13. CDR1 GTSNPN and CDR2 SVGIG come from the germline V gene (reference sequence). The CDR3 runs 19 residues. CDR3 sequence: CAWSRSAGTGSAGANVLTF. In DNA form, the CDR3 reads TGTGCCTGGAGTCGTTCGGCCGGGACAGGGAGTGCTGGGGCCAACGTCCTGACTTTC. Full variable domain (remainder filled in from reference TRBV30 and TRBJ2-6): SQTIHQWPATLVQPVGSPLSLECTVEGTSNPNLYWYRQAAGRGLQLLFYSVGIGQISSEVPQNLSASRPQDRQFILSSKKLLLSDSGFYLCAWSRSAGTGSAGANVLTFGAGSRLTVL.

V usage is TRBV2 and J usage is TRBJ2-1, with D tentatively TRBD1 or TRBD2 (5 bases each). V shed 6 bases and J shed 5 bases, with 11 bases lying between them. Per germline, CDR1 SNHLY and CDR2 FYNNEI. This CDR3 has 13 amino acids. CDR3 nucleotide sequence: TGTGCCAGCAGAGGGACGTACGACAATGAGCAGTTCTTC. Residues: CASRGTYDNEQFF.

The chain employs TRBV2 and TRBJ1-1; maybe TRBD1 (6 bases). V lost 3 bases, J lost 3 bases, and 14 bases lay in between. From germline, CDR1 is SNHLY and CDR2 FYNNEI. This CDR3 contains 15 residues. The DNA of the CDR3 is TGTGCCAGCAGTGACCCGAGGACAGTCGACACTGAAGCTTTCTTT. This translates into CASSDPRTVDTEAFF.

This clone showed up just once. The chain employs TRBV30 and TRBJ2-1; the D is unclear. Deletions cut 2 bases from V and 7 bases from J, with 9 bases between. Germline assignment: CDR1 GTSNPN and CDR2 SVGIG (reference sequence). CDR3 length: 12 amino acids. In DNA, the CDR3 is TGTGCCTGGAGTCGACTTGGGAATGAGCAGTTCTTC. It is translated as CAWSRLGNEQFF.

The chain combines TRBV30 with TRBJ2-2; 15 bases fit TRBD2. This CDR3 has 15 amino acids. Germline-derived CDR1 and CDR2 are GTSNPN and SVGIG (reference sequence). V lost 5 bases to trimming and J lost 5 bases; unmatched junction nucleotides: 3. DNA of the CDR3: TGTGCCTGGCGGACTAGCGGGGGGGCTACCGGGGAGCTGTTTTTT. This encodes CAWRTSGGATGELFF.

This clone occurred once. This chain connects TRBV7-3 to TRBJ2-3, with 7 positions matching TRBD2. Germline trimming cut 5 bases from V and 6 bases from J; bases unmatched to any gene: 5. Germline-derived CDR1 and CDR2 are SGHTA and FQGTGA. CDR3 size: 13 residues. CDR3 in amino acids: CASSPGRGDTQYF. DNA for the CDR3: TGTGCCAGCAGCCCCGGGCGGGGGGATACGCAGTATTTT. Supplemented by reference TRBV7-3 and TRBJ2-3, the full variable domain reads GAGVSQTPSNKVTEKGKYVELRCDPISGHTALYWYRQSLGQGPEFLIYFQGTGAADDSGLPNDRFFAVRPEGSVSTLKIQRTERGDSAVYLCASSPGRGDTQYFGPGTRLTVL.

This chain links TRBV5-4 with TRBJ1-3, with 9 bases aligning to TRBD1. CDR3 length: 15 amino acids. V trimming: 5 bases; J trimming: 4 bases; junction bases outside the gene matches: 7. Germline loops: CDR1 SGHNT, CDR2 YYREEE (reference sequence). The CDR3 DNA follows: TGTGCCAGCAGTTACGGACAGGGGACCGGAAACACCATATATTTT. It specifies CASSYGQGTGNTIYF.

The rearrangement joins TRBV6-5 to TRBJ1-1; D remains unclear. The CDR3 covers 14 residues. The germline V gene encodes CDR1 MNHEY and CDR2 SVGAGI. Trimming removed 2 bases from V and 1 base from J, with 8 bases in between. The CDR3 region is CASSYGSANTEAFF. CDR3 bases: TGTGCCAGCAGTTACGGCTCGGCGAACACTGAAGCTTTCTTT.

The chain carries TRBV10-3 and TRBJ2-7, with a tentative D call TRBD2 (6 bases). V was shortened by 0 bases and J by 2 bases, with 11 bases between the two germline ends. CDR3 size: 15 residues. CDR1 and CDR2 (germline): ENHRY, SYGVKD. CDR3 nucleotide sequence: TGTGCCATCAGTGAGTCATTAGCGGTGGCCTACGAGCAGTACTTC. Its protein is CAISESLAVAYEQYF.

J is TRBJ1-2 and V is TRBV5-4, with TRBD1 matching 7 bases. V shed 1 base and J 7 bases; nucleotides not matched to a gene: 4. The CDR3 covers 13 residues. In germline, CDR1 is SGHNT, CDR2 YYREEE (reference sequence). The CDR3 region has the DNA TGTGCCAGCAGCTTGACAGGGGTGGGTGGCTACACCTTC. Its protein product is CASSLTGVGGYTF.

J is TRBJ2-7 and V is TRBV7-6; 14 bases align to TRBD2. Germline values: CDR1 SGHVS, CDR2 FNYEAQ. V gave up 0 bases and J gave up 3 bases; unmatched junction bases: 7. This CDR3 region has 18 residues. CDR3 sequence (DNA): TGTGCCAGCAGCTTAGCGGTCGGGACTAGCGGGGGACACTACGAGCAGTACTTC. This codes for CASSLAVGTSGGHYEQYF.

The CDR3 bases are TGTGCCAGCAGTGAAGCGGGAAGCGTCCCGAGCTCCTACAATGAGCAGTTCTTC. Protein sequence: CASSEAGSVPSSYNEQFF. This chain links TRBV2 with TRBJ2-1, with D hard to call. Germline CDR1 and CDR2: SNHLY and FYNNEI. V gave up 0 bases and J gave up 0 bases, with 15 bases separating them. The CDR3 is 18 residues long.

The chain is built from TRBV6-1 and TRBJ2-1; TRBD1 matches at 10 bases. Trimming at V came to 8 bases and at J to 6 bases, leaving 10 bases not matched to a gene. The CDR3 loop spans 15 amino acids. Germline V gene lookup returns CDR1 MNHNS and CDR2 SASEGT. CDR3 nucleotides: TGTGCCAGCGAAAGGGGGGACAGGGGTTCCAATGAGCAGTTCTTC. Translating it yields CASERGDRGSNEQFF.

In its sample, this clone was seen once. The chain couples TRBV2 to TRBJ2-1, with D uncertain. This CDR3 contains 14 residues. Germline assignment: CDR1 SNHLY and CDR2 FYNNEI. V gave up 3 bases and J gave up 6 bases, with 12 bases separating them. DNA of the CDR3: TGTGCCAGCAGTGATAGAAGTGGGCTCAATGAGCAGTTCTTC. This sequence encodes CASSDRSGLNEQFF.